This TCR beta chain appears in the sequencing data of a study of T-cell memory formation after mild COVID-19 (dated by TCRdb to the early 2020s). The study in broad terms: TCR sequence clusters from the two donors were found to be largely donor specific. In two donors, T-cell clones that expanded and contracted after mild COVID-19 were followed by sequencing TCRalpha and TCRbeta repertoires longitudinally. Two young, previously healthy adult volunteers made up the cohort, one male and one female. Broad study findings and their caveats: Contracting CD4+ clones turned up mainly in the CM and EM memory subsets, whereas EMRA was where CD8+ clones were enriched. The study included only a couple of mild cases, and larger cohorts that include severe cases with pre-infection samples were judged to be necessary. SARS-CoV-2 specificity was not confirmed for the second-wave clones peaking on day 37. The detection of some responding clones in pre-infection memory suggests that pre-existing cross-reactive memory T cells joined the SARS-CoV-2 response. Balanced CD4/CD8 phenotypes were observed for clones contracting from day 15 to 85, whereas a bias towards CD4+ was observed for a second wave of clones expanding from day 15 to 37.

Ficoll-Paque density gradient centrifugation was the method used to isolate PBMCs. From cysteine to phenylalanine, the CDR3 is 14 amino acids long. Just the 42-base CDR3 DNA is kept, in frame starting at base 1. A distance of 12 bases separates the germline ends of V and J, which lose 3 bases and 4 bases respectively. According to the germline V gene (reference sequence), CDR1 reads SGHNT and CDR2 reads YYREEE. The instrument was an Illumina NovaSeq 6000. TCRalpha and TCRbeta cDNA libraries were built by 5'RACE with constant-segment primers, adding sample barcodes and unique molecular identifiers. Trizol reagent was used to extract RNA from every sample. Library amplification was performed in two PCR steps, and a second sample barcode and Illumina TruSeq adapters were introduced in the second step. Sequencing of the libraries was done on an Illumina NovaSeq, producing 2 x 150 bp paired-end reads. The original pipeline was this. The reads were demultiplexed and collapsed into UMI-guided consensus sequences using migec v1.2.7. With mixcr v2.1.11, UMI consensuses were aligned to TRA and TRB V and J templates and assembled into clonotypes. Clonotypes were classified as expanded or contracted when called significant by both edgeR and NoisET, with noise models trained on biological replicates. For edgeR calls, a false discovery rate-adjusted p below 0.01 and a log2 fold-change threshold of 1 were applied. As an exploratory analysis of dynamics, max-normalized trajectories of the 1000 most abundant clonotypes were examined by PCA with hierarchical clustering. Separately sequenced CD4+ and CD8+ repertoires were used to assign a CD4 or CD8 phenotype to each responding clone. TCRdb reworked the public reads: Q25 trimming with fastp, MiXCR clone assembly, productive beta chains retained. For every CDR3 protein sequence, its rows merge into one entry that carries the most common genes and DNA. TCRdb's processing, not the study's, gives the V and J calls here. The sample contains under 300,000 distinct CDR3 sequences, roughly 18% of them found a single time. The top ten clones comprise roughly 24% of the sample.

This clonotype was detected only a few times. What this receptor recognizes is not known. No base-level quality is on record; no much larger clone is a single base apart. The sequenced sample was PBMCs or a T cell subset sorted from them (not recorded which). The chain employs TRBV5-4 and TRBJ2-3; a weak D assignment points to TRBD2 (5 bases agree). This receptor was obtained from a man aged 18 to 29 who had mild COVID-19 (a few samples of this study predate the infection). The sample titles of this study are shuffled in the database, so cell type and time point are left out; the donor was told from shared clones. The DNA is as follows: TGTGCCAGCAGCTCCGGAGGATCACCAGATACGCAGTATTTT. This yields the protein CASSSGGSPDTQYF.